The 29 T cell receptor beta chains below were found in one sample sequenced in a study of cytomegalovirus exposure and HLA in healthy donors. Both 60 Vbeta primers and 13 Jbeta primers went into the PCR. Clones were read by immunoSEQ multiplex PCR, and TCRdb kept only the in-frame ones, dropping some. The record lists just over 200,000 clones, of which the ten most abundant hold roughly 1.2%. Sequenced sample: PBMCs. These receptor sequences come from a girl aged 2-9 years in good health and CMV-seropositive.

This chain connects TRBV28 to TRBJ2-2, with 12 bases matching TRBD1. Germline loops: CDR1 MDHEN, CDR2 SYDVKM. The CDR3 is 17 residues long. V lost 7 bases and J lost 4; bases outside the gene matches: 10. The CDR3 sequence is CASTSAGQGATTGELFF. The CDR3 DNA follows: TGTGCCAGCACCTCTGCGGGACAGGGGGCGACCACCGGGGAGCTGTTTTTT.

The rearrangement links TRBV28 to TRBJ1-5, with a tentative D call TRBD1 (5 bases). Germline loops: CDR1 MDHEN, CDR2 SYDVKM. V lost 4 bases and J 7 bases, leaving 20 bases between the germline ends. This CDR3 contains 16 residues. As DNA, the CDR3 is TGTGCCAGCAGTTACCTTGAGGGGCAGGGAGGACAGCCCCAGCATTTT. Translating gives CASSYLEGQGGQPQHF.

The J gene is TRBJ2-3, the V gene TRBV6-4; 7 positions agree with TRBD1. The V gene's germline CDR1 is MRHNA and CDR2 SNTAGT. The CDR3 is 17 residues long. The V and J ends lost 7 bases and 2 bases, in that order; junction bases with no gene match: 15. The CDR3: CASTSTGPTHPTDTQYF. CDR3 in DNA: TGTGCCAGCACCTCGACAGGGCCTACCCACCCCACAGATACGCAGTATTTT.

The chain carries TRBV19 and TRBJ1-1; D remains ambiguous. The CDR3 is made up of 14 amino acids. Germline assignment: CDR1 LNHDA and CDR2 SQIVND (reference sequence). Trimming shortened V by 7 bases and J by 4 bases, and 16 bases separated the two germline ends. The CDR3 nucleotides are TGTGCCAGTAAACGGAGTGAGTCGAGCACTGAAGCTTTCTTT. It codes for CASKRSESSTEAFF.

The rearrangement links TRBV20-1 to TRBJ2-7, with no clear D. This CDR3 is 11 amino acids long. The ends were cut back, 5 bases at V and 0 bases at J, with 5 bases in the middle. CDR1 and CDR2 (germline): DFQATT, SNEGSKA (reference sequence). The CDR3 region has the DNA TGCAGTGCTGTGAGCTCCTACGAGCAGTACTTC. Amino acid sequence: CSAVSSYEQYF.

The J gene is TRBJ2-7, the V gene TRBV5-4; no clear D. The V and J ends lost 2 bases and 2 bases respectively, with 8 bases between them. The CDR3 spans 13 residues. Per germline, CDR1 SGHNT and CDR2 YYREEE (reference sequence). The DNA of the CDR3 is TGTGCCAGCAGCTTTAGCCCGACCTACGAGCAGTACTTC. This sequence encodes CASSFSPTYEQYF.

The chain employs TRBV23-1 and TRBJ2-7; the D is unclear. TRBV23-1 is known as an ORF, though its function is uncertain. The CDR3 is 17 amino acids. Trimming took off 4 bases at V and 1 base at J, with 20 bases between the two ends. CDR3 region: CASSRLLPRSYSYEQYF. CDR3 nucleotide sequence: TGCGCCAGCAGTCGTCTGCTACCTCGAAGTTATTCCTACGAGCAGTACTTC.

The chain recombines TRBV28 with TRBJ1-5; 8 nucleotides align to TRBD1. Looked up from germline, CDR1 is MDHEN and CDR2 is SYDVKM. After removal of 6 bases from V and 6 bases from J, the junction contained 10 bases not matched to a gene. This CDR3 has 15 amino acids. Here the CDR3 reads CASSAHQGASQPQHF. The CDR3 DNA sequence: TGTGCCAGCAGCGCGCATCAGGGGGCGAGTCAGCCCCAGCATTTT. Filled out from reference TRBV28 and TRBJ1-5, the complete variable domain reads DVKVTQSSRYLVKRTGEKVFLECVQDMDHENMFWYRQDPGLGLRLIYFSYDVKMKEKGDIPEGYSVSREKKERFSLILESASTNQTSMYLCASSAHQGASQPQHFGDGTRLSIL.

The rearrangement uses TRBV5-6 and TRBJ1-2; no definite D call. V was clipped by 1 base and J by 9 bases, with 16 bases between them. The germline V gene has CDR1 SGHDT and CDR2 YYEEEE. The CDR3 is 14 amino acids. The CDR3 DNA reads TGTGCCAGCAGCTTGTATCGGGGTAGCGTCAGCTACACCTTC. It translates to CASSLYRGSVSYTF.

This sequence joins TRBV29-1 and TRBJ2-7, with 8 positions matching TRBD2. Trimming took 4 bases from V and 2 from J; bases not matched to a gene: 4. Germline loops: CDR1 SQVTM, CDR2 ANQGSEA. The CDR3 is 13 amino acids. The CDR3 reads CSVGNGRAYEQYF. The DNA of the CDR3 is TGCAGCGTTGGTAACGGGAGGGCCTACGAGCAGTACTTC.

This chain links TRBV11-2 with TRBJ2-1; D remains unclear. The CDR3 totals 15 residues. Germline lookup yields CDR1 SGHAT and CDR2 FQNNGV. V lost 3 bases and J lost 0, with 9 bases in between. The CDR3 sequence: CASSFRGSSYNEQFF. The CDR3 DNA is TGTGCCAGCAGCTTCCGCGGTAGCTCCTACAATGAGCAGTTCTTC.

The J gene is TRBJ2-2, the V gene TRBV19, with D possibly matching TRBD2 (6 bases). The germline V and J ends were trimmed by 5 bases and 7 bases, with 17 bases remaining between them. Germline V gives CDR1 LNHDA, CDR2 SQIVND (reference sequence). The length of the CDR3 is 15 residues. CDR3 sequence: CASSLRLDVGGELFF. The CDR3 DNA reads TGTGCCAGTAGTCTAAGACTAGATGTGGGCGGGGAGCTGTTTTTT.

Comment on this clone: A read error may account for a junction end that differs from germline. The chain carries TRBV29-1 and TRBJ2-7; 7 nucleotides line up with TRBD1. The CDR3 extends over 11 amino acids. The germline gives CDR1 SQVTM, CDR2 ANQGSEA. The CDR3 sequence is CSAEQGYEQYF. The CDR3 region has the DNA TGCAGCGCTGAACAGGGGTACGAGCAGTACTTC.

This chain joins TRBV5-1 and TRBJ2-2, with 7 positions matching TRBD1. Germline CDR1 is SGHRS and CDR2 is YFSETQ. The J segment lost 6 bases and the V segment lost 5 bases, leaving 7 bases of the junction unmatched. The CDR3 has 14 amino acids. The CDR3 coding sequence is TGCGCCAGCAGACCTACAGGGGACCCCGGGGAGCTGTTTTTT. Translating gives CASRPTGDPGELFF.

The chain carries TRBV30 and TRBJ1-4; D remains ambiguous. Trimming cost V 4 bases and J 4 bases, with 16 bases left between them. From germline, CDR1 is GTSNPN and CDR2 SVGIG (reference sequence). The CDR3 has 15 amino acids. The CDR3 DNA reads TGTGCCTGGAACCCCACAGTGACCTATAATGAAAAACTGTTTTTT. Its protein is CAWNPTVTYNEKLFF.

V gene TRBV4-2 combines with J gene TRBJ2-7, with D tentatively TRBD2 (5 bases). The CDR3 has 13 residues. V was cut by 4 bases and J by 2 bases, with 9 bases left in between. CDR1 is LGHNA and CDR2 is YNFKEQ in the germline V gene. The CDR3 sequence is CASSLLGTYEQYF. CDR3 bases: TGTGCCAGCAGCCTCCTCGGGACCTACGAGCAGTACTTC.

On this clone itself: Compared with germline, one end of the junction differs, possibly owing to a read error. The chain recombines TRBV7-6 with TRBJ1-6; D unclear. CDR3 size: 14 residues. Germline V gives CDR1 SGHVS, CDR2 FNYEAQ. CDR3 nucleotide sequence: TGTGCCAGCACGTGGTCCGTCGGTGATTCGCCCCTCCACTTT. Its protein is CASTWSVGDSPLHF.

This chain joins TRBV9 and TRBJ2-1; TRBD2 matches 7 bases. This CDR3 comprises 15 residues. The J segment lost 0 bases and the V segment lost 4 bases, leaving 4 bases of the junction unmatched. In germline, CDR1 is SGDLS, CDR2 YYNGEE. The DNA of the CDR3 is TGTGCCAGCAGCACCCGCGGGGGCTCCTACAATGAGCAGTTCTTC. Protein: CASSTRGGSYNEQFF.

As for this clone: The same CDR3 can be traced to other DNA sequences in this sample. CDR3 residues: CASRRTSGYNEQFF. The CDR3 DNA reads as TGTGCCAGCAGACGGACTAGCGGTTACAATGAGCAGTTCTTC. The chain recombines TRBV2 with TRBJ2-1, with 10 bases that match TRBD2. Trimming removed 6 bases from V and 4 bases from J; junction bases left unmatched: 3. Germline V lookup: CDR1 SNHLY, CDR2 FYNNEI. This CDR3 comprises 14 residues.

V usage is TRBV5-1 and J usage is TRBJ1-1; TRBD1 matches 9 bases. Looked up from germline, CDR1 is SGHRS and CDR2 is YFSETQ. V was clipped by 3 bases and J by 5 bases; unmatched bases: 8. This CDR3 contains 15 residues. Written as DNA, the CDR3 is TGCGCCAGCAGCTCGGGACAGGGAGAACGGACTGAAGCTTTCTTT. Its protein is CASSSGQGERTEAFF.

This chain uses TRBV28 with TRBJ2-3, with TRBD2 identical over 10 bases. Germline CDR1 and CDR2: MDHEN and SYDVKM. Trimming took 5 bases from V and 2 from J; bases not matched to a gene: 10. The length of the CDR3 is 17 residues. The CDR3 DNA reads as TGTGCCAGCAGTGGGGCGAGCGGGAGGGCCAACACAGATACGCAGTATTTT. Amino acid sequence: CASSGASGRANTDTQYF.

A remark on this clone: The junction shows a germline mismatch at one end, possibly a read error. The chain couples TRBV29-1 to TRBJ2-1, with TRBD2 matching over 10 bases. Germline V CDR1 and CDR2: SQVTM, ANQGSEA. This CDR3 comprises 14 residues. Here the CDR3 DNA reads TGCAGCGTTGAACCCCGACTAGCGGGTACTGGGTGGCTCTTC. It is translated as CSVEPRLAGTGWLF.

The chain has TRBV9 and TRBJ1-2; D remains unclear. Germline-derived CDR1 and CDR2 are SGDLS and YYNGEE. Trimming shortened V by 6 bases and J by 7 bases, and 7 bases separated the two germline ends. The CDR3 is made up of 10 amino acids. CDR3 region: CASTEGGYTF. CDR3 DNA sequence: TGTGCCAGCACCGAGGGTGGCTACACCTTC.

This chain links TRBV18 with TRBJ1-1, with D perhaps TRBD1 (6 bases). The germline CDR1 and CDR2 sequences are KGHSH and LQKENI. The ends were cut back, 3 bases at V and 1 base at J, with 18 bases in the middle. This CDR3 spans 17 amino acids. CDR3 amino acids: CASSPGLTGLPNTEAFF. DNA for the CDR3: TGTGCCAGCTCACCTGGGCTTACAGGGCTGCCGAACACTGAAGCTTTCTTT. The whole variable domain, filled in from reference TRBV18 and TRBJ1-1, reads NAGVMQNPRHLVRRRGQEARLRCSPMKGHSHVYWYRQLPEEGLKFMVYLQKENIIDESGMPKERFSAEFPKEGPSILRIQQVVRGDSAAYFCASSPGLTGLPNTEAFFGQGTRLTVV.

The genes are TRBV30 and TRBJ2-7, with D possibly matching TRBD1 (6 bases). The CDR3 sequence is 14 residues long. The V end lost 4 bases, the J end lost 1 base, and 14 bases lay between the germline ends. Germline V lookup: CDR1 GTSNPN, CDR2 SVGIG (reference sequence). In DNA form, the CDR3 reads TGTGCCTGGAAGCAACAGGGTTTTTCCTACGAGCAGTACTTC. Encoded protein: CAWKQQGFSYEQYF.

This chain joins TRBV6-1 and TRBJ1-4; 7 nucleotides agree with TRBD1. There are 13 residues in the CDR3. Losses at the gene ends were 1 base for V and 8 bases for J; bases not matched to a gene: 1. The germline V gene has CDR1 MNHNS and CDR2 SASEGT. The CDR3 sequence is CASSEGDREKLFF. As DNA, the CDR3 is TGTGCCAGCAGTGAAGGGGACAGAGAAAAACTGTTTTTT.

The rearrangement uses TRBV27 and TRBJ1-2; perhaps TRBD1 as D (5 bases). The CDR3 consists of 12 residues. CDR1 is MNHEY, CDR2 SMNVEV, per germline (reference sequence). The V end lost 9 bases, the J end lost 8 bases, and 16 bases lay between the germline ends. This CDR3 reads CASSGRGGGYTF. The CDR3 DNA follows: TGTGCCAGTTCCGGGAGGGGTGGAGGCTACACCTTC.

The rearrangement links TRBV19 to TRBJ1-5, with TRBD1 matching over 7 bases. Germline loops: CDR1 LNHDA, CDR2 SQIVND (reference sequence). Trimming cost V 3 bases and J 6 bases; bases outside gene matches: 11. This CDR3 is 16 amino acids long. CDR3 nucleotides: TGTGCCAGTAGTATTGACAGGGCTCTCTCGGGTCAGCCCCAGCATTTT. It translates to CASSIDRALSGQPQHF.

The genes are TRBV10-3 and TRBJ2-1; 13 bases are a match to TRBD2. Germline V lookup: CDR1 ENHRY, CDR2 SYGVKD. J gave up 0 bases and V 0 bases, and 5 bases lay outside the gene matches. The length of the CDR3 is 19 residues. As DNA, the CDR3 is TGTGCCATCAGTGAGTCGGAGGGACTAGCGGGAACCTCCTACAATGAGCAGTTCTTC. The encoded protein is CAISESEGLAGTSYNEQFF.